Sequencing of this T cell receptor beta chain was carried out in a study of monozygotic twins with inflammatory bowel disease. Investigators made cDNA in eight separate reactions per sample. From the 5' RACE reads, TCRdb lists one entry per CDR3 protein and no DNA. Its table records around 220,000 distinct CDR3 sequences. As for this clonotype: The antigen remains undetermined.

In germline, CDR1 is LNHDA, CDR2 SQIVND (reference sequence). The CDR3 spans 16 residues. General study results and limits: Data gave no support to a single strong signal or clonotype associated with IBD. Limited power may explain why concordant and discordant twins showed no difference in repertoire similarity.

Each donor had more than 2 ml of blood drawn. This sequence was found in a human donor with ulcerative colitis or Crohn's disease, or a healthy co-twin of an affected twin (not recorded which). The sequencing input was blood. The rearrangement links TRBV19 to TRBJ2-1; no DNA is available, so the TRBD2 call from TCRdb remains unchecked. CDR3 sequence: CASSTPSAGALNEQFF.